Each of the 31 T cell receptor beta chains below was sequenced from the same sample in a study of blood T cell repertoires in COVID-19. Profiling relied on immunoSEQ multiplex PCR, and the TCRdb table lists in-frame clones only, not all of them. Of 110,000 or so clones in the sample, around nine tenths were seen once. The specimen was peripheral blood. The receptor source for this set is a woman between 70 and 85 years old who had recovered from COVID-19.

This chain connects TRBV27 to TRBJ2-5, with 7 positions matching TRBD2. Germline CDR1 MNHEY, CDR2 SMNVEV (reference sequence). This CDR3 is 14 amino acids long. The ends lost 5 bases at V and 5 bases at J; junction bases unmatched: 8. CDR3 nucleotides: TGTGCCAGCAGTGAGCGGGGCGCGAGGGAGACCCAGTACTTC. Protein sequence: CASSERGARETQYF.

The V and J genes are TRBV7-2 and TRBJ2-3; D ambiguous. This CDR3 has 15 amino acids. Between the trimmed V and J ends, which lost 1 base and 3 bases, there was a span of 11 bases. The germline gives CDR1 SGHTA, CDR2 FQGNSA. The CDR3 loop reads CASSLVPYATDTQYF. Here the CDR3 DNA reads TGTGCCAGCAGCTTAGTGCCCTACGCAACAGATACGCAGTATTTT.

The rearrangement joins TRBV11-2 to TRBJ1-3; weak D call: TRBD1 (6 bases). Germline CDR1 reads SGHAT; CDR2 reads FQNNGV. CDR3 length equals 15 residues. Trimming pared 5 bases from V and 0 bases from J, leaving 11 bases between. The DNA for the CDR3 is TGTGCCAGCAGCAGGACAGTCTACTCTGGAAACACCATATATTTT. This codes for CASSRTVYSGNTIYF.

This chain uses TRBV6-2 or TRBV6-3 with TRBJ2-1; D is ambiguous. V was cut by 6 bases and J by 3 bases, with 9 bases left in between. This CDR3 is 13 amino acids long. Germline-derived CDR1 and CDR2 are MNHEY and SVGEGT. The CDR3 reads CASSDGYYNEQFF. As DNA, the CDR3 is TGTGCCAGCAGCGACGGGTACTACAATGAGCAGTTCTTC.

CDR3 nucleotide sequence: TGTGCAAGTCGCTTACGACAGGGCTACGAGCAGTACTTC. It translates to CASRLRQGYEQYF. The chain is built from TRBV12-2 and TRBJ2-7; the table's D call, TRBD1, has no DNA check behind it. TRBV12-2 is marked as a pseudogene. This CDR3 spans 13 amino acids.

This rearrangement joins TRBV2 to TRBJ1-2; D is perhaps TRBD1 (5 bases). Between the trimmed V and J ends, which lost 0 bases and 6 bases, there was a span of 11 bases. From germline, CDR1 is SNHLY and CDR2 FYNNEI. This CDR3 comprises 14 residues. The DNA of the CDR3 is TGTGCCAGCAGTGAAGCGGGATCAGGGAATGGCTACACCTTC. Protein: CASSEAGSGNGYTF.

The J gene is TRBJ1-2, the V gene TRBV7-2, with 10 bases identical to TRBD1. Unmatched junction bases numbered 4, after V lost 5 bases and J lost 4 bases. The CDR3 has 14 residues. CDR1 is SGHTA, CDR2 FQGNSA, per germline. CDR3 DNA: TGTGCCAGCAGCCTGGGACAGGGGATCTATGGCTACACCTTC. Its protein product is CASSLGQGIYGYTF.

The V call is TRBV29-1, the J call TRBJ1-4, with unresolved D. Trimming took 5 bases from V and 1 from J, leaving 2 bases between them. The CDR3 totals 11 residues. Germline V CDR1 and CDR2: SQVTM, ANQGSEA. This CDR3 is CSVRTNEKLFF. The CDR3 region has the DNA TGCAGCGTTCGAACTAATGAAAAACTGTTTTTT.

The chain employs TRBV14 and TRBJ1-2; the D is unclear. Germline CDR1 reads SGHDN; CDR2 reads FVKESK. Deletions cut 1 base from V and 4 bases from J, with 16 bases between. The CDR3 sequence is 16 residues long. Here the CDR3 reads CASSQVFGSGGYGYTF. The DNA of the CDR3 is TGTGCCAGCAGCCAAGTATTTGGGAGCGGAGGCTATGGCTACACCTTC.

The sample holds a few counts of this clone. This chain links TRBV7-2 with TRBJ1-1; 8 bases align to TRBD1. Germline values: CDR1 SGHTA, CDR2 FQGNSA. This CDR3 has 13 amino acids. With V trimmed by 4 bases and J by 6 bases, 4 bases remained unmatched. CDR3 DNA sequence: TGTGCCAGCAGCTCCCAACAGGGGGCTGAAGCTTTCTTT. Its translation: CASSSQQGAEAFF.

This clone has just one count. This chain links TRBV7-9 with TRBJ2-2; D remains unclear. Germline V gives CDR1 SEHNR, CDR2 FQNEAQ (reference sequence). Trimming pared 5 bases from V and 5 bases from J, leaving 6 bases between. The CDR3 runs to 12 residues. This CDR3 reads CASSHFTGELFF. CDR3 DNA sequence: TGTGCCAGCAGCCATTTTACCGGGGAGCTGTTTTTT.

The CDR3 nucleotides read TGTGCCAGCAGCACAGGCTCGAACGAAGCTTTCTTT. Its protein is CASSTGSNEAFF. This sequence joins TRBV11-3 and TRBJ1-1; D is possibly TRBD1 (5 bases). Germline loops: CDR1 SGHNT, CDR2 YENEEA. The CDR3 is made up of 12 amino acids. The V end was cut by 5 bases, the J end by 8 bases, with 12 bases between.

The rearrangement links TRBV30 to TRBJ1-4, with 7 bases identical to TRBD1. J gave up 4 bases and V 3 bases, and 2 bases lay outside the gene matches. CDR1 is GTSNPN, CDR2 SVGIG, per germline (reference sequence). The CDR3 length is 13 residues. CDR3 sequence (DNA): TGTGCCTGGAGCTGGGACAGTAATGAAAAACTGTTTTTT. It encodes CAWSWDSNEKLFF. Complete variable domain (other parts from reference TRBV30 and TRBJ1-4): SQTIHQWPATLVQPVGSPLSLECTVEGTSNPNLYWYRQAAGRGLQLLFYSVGIGQISSEVPQNLSASRPQDRQFILSSKKLLLSDSGFYLCAWSWDSNEKLFFGSGTQLSVL.

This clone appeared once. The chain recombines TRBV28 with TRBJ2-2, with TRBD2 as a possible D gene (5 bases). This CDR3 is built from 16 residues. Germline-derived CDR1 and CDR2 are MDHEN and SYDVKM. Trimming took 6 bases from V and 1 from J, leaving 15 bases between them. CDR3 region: CASRGFSGGNTGELFF. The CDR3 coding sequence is TGTGCCAGCAGGGGATTCTCTGGAGGGAACACCGGGGAGCTGTTTTTT.

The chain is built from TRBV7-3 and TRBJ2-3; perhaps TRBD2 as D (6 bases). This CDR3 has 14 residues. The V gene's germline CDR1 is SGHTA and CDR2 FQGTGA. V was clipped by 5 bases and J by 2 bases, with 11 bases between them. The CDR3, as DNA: TGTGCCAGCAGCCGCAGCGGGCTCACAGATACGCAGTATTTT. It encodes CASSRSGLTDTQYF.

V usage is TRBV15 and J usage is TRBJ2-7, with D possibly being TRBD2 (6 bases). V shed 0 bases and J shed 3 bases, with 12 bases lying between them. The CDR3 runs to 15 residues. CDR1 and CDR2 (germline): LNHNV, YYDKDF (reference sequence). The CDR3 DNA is TGTGCCACCAGCAGAGAAGGGGTTAGCGGCTACGAGCAGTACTTC. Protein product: CATSREGVSGYEQYF.

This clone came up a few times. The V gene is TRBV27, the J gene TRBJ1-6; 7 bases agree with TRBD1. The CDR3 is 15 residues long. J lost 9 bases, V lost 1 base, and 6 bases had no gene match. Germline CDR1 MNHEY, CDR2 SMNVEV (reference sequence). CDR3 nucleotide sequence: TGTGCCAGCAGTTTATATCCAGGGGGAACTTCACCCCTCCACTTT. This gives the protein CASSLYPGGTSPLHF.

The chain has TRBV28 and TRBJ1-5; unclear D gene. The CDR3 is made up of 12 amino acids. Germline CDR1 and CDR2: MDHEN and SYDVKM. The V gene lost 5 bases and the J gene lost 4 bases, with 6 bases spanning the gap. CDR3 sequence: CASSEVNQPQHF. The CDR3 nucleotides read TGTGCCAGCAGTGAGGTGAATCAGCCCCAGCATTTT.

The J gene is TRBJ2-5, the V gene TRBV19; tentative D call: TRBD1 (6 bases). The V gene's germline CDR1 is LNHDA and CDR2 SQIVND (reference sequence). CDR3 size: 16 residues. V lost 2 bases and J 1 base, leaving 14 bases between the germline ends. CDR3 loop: CASSIRWGLVQETQYF. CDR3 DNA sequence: TGTGCCAGTAGTATAAGGTGGGGGCTCGTCCAAGAGACCCAGTACTTC.

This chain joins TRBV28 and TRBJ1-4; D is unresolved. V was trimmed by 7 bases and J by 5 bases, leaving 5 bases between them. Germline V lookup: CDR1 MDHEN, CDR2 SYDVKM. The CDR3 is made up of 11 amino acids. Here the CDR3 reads CASKLNEKLFF. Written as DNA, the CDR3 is TGTGCCAGCAAGCTAAATGAAAAACTGTTTTTT. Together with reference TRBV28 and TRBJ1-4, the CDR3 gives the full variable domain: DVKVTQSSRYLVKRTGEKVFLECVQDMDHENMFWYRQDPGLGLRLIYFSYDVKMKEKGDIPEGYSVSREKKERFSLILESASTNQTSMYLCASKLNEKLFFGSGTQLSVL.

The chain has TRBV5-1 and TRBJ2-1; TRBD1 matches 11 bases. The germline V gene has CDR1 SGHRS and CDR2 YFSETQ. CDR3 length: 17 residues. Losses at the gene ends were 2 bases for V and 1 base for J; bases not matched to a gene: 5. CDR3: CASSLDRDRGSYNEQFF. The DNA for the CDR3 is TGCGCCAGCAGCTTAGATCGGGACAGGGGGTCCTACAATGAGCAGTTCTTC.

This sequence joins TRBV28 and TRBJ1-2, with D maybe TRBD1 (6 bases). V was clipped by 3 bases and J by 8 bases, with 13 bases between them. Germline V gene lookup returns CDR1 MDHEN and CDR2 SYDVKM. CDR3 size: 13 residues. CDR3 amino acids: CASSFSGERGYTF. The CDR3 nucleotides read TGTGCCAGCAGTTTTTCAGGGGAACGAGGCTACACCTTC.

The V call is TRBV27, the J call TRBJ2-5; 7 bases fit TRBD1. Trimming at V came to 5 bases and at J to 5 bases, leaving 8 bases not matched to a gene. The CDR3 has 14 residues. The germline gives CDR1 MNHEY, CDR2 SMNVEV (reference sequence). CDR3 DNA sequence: TGTGCCAGCAGTCCCAGACAGGGCCGGGAGACCCAGTACTTC. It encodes CASSPRQGRETQYF.

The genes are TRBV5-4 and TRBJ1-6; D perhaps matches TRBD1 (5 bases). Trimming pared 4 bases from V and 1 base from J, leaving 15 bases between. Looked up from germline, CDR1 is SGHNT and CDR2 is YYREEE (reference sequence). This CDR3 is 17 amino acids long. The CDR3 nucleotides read TGTGCCAGCAGCCGGGGTGGCCGGGGGTCCTATAATTCACCCCTCCACTTT. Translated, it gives CASSRGGRGSYNSPLHF.

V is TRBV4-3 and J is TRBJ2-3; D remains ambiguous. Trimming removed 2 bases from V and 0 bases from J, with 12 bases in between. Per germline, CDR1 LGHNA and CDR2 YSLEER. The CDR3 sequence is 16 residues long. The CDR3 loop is CASSQQISPSTDTQYF. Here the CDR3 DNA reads TGCGCCAGCAGCCAACAGATTTCCCCAAGCACAGATACGCAGTATTTT.

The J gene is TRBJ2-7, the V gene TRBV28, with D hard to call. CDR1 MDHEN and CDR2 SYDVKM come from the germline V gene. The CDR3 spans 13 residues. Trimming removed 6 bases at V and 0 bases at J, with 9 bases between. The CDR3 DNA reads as TGTGCCAGCAGCTTAGGCAGCTCCTACGAGCAGTACTTC. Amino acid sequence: CASSLGSSYEQYF.

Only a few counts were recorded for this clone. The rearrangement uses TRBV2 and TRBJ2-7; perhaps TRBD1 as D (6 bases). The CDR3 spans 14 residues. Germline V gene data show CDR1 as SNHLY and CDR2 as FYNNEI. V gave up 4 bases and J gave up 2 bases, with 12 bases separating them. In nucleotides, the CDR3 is TGTGCCAGCAGTGGGAACAGGGTAGCCTACGAGCAGTACTTC. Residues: CASSGNRVAYEQYF.

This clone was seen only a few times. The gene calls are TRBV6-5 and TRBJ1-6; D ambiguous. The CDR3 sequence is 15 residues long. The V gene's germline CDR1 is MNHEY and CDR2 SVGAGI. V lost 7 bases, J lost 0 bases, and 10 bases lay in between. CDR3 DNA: TGTGCCAGCAACCTACGTGGCTCCTATAATTCACCCCTCCACTTT. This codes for CASNLRGSYNSPLHF.

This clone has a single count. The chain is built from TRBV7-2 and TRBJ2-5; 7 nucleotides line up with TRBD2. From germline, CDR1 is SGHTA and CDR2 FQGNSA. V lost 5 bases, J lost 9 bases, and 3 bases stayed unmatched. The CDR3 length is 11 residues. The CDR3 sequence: CASSVGGSQYF. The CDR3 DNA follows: TGTGCCAGCAGCGTCGGGGGGTCCCAGTACTTC.

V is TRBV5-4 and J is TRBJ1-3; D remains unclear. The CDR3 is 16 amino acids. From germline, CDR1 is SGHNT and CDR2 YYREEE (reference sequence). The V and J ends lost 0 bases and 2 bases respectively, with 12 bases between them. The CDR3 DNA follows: TGTGCCAGCAGCTTGGGAGGCACAAGAACTGGAAACACCATATATTTT. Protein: CASSLGGTRTGNTIYF.

The chain's CDR3 is CARTRDTEAFF. CDR3 nucleotides: TGTGCCAGAACGAGGGACACTGAAGCTTTCTTT. The chain carries TRBV27 and TRBJ1-1, with D hard to call. Trimming cost V 9 bases and J 3 bases, with 8 bases left between them. The V gene's germline CDR1 is MNHEY and CDR2 SMNVEV (reference sequence). The CDR3 is 11 amino acids.